These 4 T cell receptor beta chains came from one sample sequenced in a study of shared clonotypes between healthy human individuals (dated by TCRdb to 2019 to 2021). The library was generated by the immunoSEQ multiplex PCR assay. TCRdb took over this immuneACCESS table, retaining in-frame rearrangements with V and J assigned. Such tables are incomplete; in checked studies, under half of the missing clones stem from an unresolved V gene, and the remainder is unexplained. This sample comprises about 2 million clones, 95% of them detected only once. The ten largest clones add up to 0.1% to 0.15% of the sample. Sequences were obtained from naive CD4+ T cells sorted from blood. The cell subset or site label of this sample denotes: CD45RA+ positively selected. The receptor set was obtained from a man aged 18-30 years in good health.

V usage is TRBV7-9 and J usage is TRBJ2-7, with D unclear. The CDR3 length is 13 residues. The V and J ends lost 1 base and 4 bases respectively, with 8 bases between them. CDR1 SEHNR and CDR2 FQNEAQ come from the germline V gene (reference sequence). The CDR3 loop reads CASSLGQQYEQYF. CDR3 nucleotides: TGTGCCAGCAGCTTAGGCCAGCAGTACGAGCAGTACTTC.

The rearrangement uses TRBV6-4 and TRBJ2-3; TRBD2 might be the D (6 bases). The CDR3 spans 15 residues. CDR1 MRHNA and CDR2 SNTAGT come from the germline V gene. Trimming took 3 bases from V and 2 from J, leaving 12 bases between them. CDR3 region: CASSDSAGNTDTQYF. The CDR3, as DNA: TGTGCCAGCAGTGATTCTGCGGGGAACACAGATACGCAGTATTTT.

The rearrangement uses TRBV5-1 and TRBJ1-2, with D possibly TRBD1 on 5 matching bases. This CDR3 contains 14 residues. Deletions cut 3 bases from V and 0 bases from J, with 9 bases between. The germline CDR1 and CDR2 sequences are SGHRS and YFSETQ. CDR3 DNA sequence: TGCGCCAGCAGCTCGGACACCGCTAACTATGGCTACACCTTC. Translating it yields CASSSDTANYGYTF.

About this clone itself: The germline gene is not matched at one end of the junction; a read error may be the cause. The chain employs TRBV7-7 and TRBJ2-2, with 10 nucleotides matching TRBD1. From germline, CDR1 is SSHAT and CDR2 FNYEAQ (reference sequence). The CDR3 is 16 amino acids. The CDR3, as DNA: TGTGCTAGCAGCTTGACAGGGGGCGCGAACACCGGGGAGCTGTTTTTT. This sequence encodes CASSLTGGANTGELFF.